This T cell receptor (beta chain) was recorded in a study of cytomegalovirus exposure and HLA in healthy donors. Across the whole study: An early data release held some 89 million unique TCRs from HLA-typed donors. The study's findings and limits: Later analysis placed DRB1 highest and HLA-C lowest in TCR association rates, which differed by HLA locus. Researchers left out some V segments, among them TRBV6-2 and TRBV6-3, as indistinguishable.

Researchers ran the PCR with 60 Vbeta and 13 Jbeta primers. The table came from immunoSEQ multiplex PCR; TCRdb's copy has only in-frame clones and leaves some out. The sample contains more than 130,000 clones, 80% of which appear only once. About this clone itself: Its specificity is unknown.

CDR1 SGDLS and CDR2 YYNGEE come from the germline V gene. V trimming: 4 bases; J trimming: 4 bases; junction bases outside the gene matches: 12. The CDR3 is 18 amino acids. The chain joins TRBV9 to TRBJ2-3; 13 bases map to TRBD2. Sequenced: PBMCs. The receptor comes from a male donor in good health and CMV-seronegative. CDR3: CASSPLRTSGGWADTQYF. The CDR3 DNA reads as TGTGCCAGCAGCCCGCTTCGGACTAGCGGGGGCTGGGCAGATACGCAGTATTTT.